A selection of T cell receptor beta chains follows, all from one sample in a study of vaccination and CD4 T cells after COVID-19. Their specific antigens are unknown. TCRdb itself ran the PCR reads through MiXCR, one entry per CDR3 protein. The sample has about 5,100 distinct CDR3 sequences, approximately 64% seen once. The specimen sequenced was CD4+ T cells from blood, cultured in vitro. The receptors were sampled from a human donor in good health. CDR3s include the opening cysteine and the closing phenylalanine or tryptophan. Each record gives: V gene, J gene, clone size, D gene, CDR3 protein, CDR3 DNA. A D gene is named only where the DNA matches it firmly. Clone size appears in some rows only: once, few, many, or a class for an expanded clone.

TRBV20-1	TRBJ1-1	.	.	CSARNGRADNEQFFGPANAEAFF	.
TRBV10-2	TRBJ1-1	.	.	CASVGAANTEAFF	TGCGCCAGCGTTGGAGCGGCTAACACTGAAGCTTTCTTT
TRBV19	TRBJ1-1	.	.	CASSSRDLNTEAFF	TGTGCCAGTAGTTCCCGGGACCTGAACACTGAAGCTTTCTTT
TRBV20-1	TRBJ1-2	.	.	CSARAQEGVYGYTF	TGCAGTGCTAGAGCCCAAGAGGGGGTCTATGGCTACACCTTC
TRBV20-1	TRBJ2-5	.	.	CSARMGQETQYF	TGCAGTGCTAGGATGGGGCAAGAGACCCAGTACTTC
TRBV20-1	TRBJ2-7	.	TRBD2	CSARRTAGGVEQYF	TGCAGTGCTAGAAGGACGGCGGGAGGGGTCGAGCAGTACTTC
TRBV2	TRBJ2-2	.	.	CASTLRSGNTGELFF	TGTGCCAGCACCCTACGGAGTGGGAACACCGGGGAGCTGTTTTTT
TRBV10-3	TRBJ2-7	.	TRBD2	CTISERGGNTSGSHEQYF	TGTACCATCAGTGAAAGGGGGGGAAACACTAGCGGGAGTCACGAGCAGTACTTC
TRBV5-1	TRBJ2-7	.	.	CASSRLGSEQYF	TGCGCCAGCAGCCGTCTCGGGAGCGAGCAGTACTTC
TRBV28	TRBJ1-2	.	TRBD1	CASSSNDRGSNYGYTF	TGTGCCAGCAGTTCAAACGACAGGGGTTCTAACTATGGCTACACCTTC
TRBV6-2/TRBV6-3	TRBJ1-2	.	.	CASSYGSQSYTF	TGTGCCAGCAGTTATGGGAGCCAAAGCTACACCTTC
TRBV15	TRBJ1-1	.	.	CATSERPSWDTEAFF	TGTGCCACCAGCGAGAGACCCTCCTGGGACACTGAAGCTTTCTTT
TRBV20-1	TRBJ2-3	.	.	CSARDRRLEASDTQYF	TGCAGTGCTAGAGATCGAAGGCTAGAGGCCTCAGATACGCAGTATTTT
TRBV20-1	TRBJ1-6	few	.	CSARGGASSYNSPLHF	TGCAGTGCCCGGGGGGGGGCCAGCTCCTATAATTCACCCCTCCACTTT
TRBV20-1	TRBJ2-2	.	TRBD1	CSAGDRVGGELFF	TGCAGTGCTGGGGACAGGGTAGGGGGGGAGCTGTTTTTT
TRBV7-9	TRBJ2-5	.	.	CASSLAKANGQHQETQYF	TGTGCCAGCAGCTTAGCCAAGGCGAACGGACAGCATCAAGAGACCCAGTACTTC
TRBV7-9	TRBJ2-5	few	.	CASSFDGARETQYF	TGTGCCAGCAGCTTTGATGGGGCGCGGGAGACCCAGTACTTC
TRBV6-1	TRBJ1-3	.	.	CASAGVTGNTIYF	TGTGCCAGCGCAGGAGTTACTGGAAACACCATATATTTT
TRBV7-6	TRBJ2-3	.	TRBD2	CASSLLGAGTPRTIYTDTQYF	TGTGCCAGCAGCTTGTTAGGAGCGGGGACCCCTAGAACCATTTACACAGATACGCAGTATTTT
TRBV20-1	TRBJ2-3	.	.	CSASERGLSADTQYF	TGCAGTGCTAGCGAAAGGGGTCTTAGCGCAGATACGCAGTATTTT
TRBV7-8	TRBJ2-3	few	.	CASSLEGQLATDTQYF	TGTGCCAGCAGCTTAGAAGGACAGCTTGCCACAGATACGCAGTATTTT
TRBV5-4	TRBJ2-1	.	.	CASSLWTVSSYNEQFF	TGTGCCAGCAGCCTATGGACGGTGAGCTCCTACAATGAGCAGTTCTTC
TRBV7-9	TRBJ1-5	.	.	CASSWGDQPQHF	TGTGCCAGCAGTTGGGGTGATCAGCCCCAGCATTTT
TRBV27	TRBJ2-2	.	.	CATRRVAGELFF	TGTGCCACCCGAAGAGTGGCCGGGGAGCTGTTTTTT
TRBV29-1	TRBJ1-1	.	.	CSVIPNTEAFF	TGCAGCGTGATTCCGAACACTGAAGCTTTCTTT
TRBV20-1	TRBJ1-2	.	.	CSASLANGGYGYTF	TGCAGTGCTAGCTTGGCCAATGGGGGCTATGGCTACACCTTC
TRBV20-1	TRBJ1-2	.	.	CSAANGAPNYGYTF	TGCAGTGCCGCCAACGGGGCTCCCAACTATGGCTACACCTTC
TRBV2	TRBJ1-5	.	.	CASSESSGGNQPQHF	TGTGCCAGCAGTGAGTCCTCAGGGGGCAATCAGCCCCAGCATTTT
TRBV19	TRBJ1-2	.	TRBD1	CASSTRLGQGDYGYTF	TGTGCCAGTAGTACCCGTCTCGGACAGGGGGACTATGGCTACACCTTC
TRBV10-3	TRBJ1-1	few	.	CAISDQGKAFF	TGTGCCATCAGTGATCAGGGGAAAGCTTTCTTT
TRBV11-1	TRBJ2-1	.	TRBD2	CASSGQMAGGAYNEQFF	TGTGCCAGCAGCGGTCAAATGGCGGGGGGAGCCTACAATGAGCAGTTCTTC
TRBV10-3	TRBJ1-2	large	.	CAIRGVSAGPYGYTF	TGTGCCATCAGGGGGGTATCCGCAGGGCCCTATGGCTACACCTTC
TRBV11-3	TRBJ2-7	.	.	CASSANLGSEQYF	TGTGCCAGCAGCGCCAACCTCGGGTCCGAGCAGTACTTC
TRBV7-2	TRBJ1-2	few	TRBD1	CASSPQGGISHYGYTF	TGTGCCAGCAGCCCCCAGGGGGGTATCTCCCACTATGGCTACACCTTC
TRBV12-3/TRBV12-4	TRBJ2-2	.	TRBD2	CASSLGPGGVTGELFF	TGTGCCAGCAGTTTAGGTCCGGGAGGGGTTACCGGGGAGCTGTTTTTT
TRBV19	TRBJ2-4	.	.	CASSMWEGAAKNIQYF	TGTGCCAGTAGTATGTGGGAGGGGGCGGCCAAAAACATTCAGTACTTC
TRBV7-2	TRBJ1-6	.	.	CASSLVRGTNSPLHF	TGTGCCAGCAGCTTAGTAAGGGGCACGAATTCACCCCTCCACTTT
TRBV20-1	TRBJ2-5	.	.	CSAKAPQFQETQYF	TGCAGTGCAAAAGCCCCGCAGTTCCAAGAGACCCAGTACTTC
TRBV20-1	TRBJ1-5	.	.	CSARENGGRVNQPQHF	TGCAGTGCTAGAGAAAACGGCGGTAGGGTGAATCAGCCCCAGCATTTT
TRBV27	TRBJ1-2	.	TRBD1	CASSSQGQAYGYTF	TGTGCCAGCAGTTCCCAGGGACAGGCTTATGGCTACACCTTC
TRBV11-2	TRBJ2-3	medium-sized	TRBD1	CASSPGQGTDTQYF	TGTGCCAGCAGCCCGGGACAGGGCACAGATACGCAGTATTTT
TRBV19	TRBJ1-5	once	.	CASSITVDNQPQHF	TGTGCCAGTAGTATCACAGTAGATAATCAGCCCCAGCATTTT
TRBV7-9	TRBJ1-1	.	.	CASSSRENTEAFF	TGTGCCAGCAGCTCCAGGGAGAACACTGAAGCTTTCTTT
TRBV27	TRBJ2-3	.	.	CASSFRGPSTDTQYF	TGTGCCAGCAGTTTCCGGGGACCTAGCACAGATACGCAGTATTTT
TRBV6-1	TRBJ1-2	few	TRBD1	CASSRQGTNYGYTF	TGTGCCAGCAGCAGACAGGGTACTAACTATGGCTACACCTTC
TRBV20-1	TRBJ2-7	.	TRBD2	CSASSGWSGEQYF	TGCAGTGCTAGTAGCGGGTGGTCGGGGGAGCAGTACTTC
TRBV6-5	TRBJ2-3	.	.	CASSYGDGGANTDTQYF	TGTGCCAGCAGTTACGGGGATGGGGGGGCGAACACAGATACGCAGTATTTT
TRBV5-1	TRBJ2-5	.	.	CASSLVGQETQYF	TGCGCCAGCAGCTTGGTGGGACAAGAGACCCAGTACTTC
TRBV6-5	TRBJ1-5	.	.	CASSYGVVEVQPQHF	TGTGCCAGCAGTTACGGGGTTGTTGAGGTTCAGCCCCAGCATTTT
TRBV20-1	TRBJ2-1	.	TRBD1	CSARSGGDEQFF	TGCAGTGCTAGATCAGGGGGTGATGAGCAGTTCTTC
TRBV2	TRBJ2-2	few	TRBD2	CASRRLAGRTGELFF	TGTGCCAGCAGAAGACTAGCGGGACGCACCGGGGAGCTGTTTTTT
TRBV4-3	TRBJ1-2	few	.	CASSQAAFYTF	TGCGCCAGCAGCCAGGCTGCGTTTTACACCTTC
TRBV20-1	TRBJ1-1	.	.	CSASRDLSTEAFF	TGCAGTGCATCTCGGGACCTCAGCACTGAAGCTTTCTTT
TRBV6-2/TRBV6-3	TRBJ1-6	.	.	CASSTDATLGAPLHF	TGTGCCAGCAGTACAGACGCGACCCTCGGGGCACCCCTCCACTTT